The entry below gives a single TCR beta chain sequence along with its context. This entry comes from a study of shared clonotypes between healthy human individuals. Trimming stripped 8 bases from V and 0 bases from J, with 14 bases between. From germline, CDR1 is ENHRY and CDR2 SYGVKD. CDR3 length: 15 amino acids. The authors loaded 150 to 250 ng DNA, about 30,000 T cell genomes, into sorted-subset replicate PCRs. Assay used: immunoSEQ multiplex PCR; TCRdb lists only in-frame clones, some missing. This table has fewer than 400,000 clones, approximately 79% appearing once. The rearrangement uses TRBV10-3 and TRBJ2-1, with D unclear. Sequencing was performed on memory CD4+ T cells sorted from blood. The subset here: CD45RA-negative fraction. The TCR was taken from a man aged 25 to 40 in good health. CDR3 region: CAIRAGAISYNEQFF. The CDR3 coding sequence is TGTGCCATCCGTGCTGGCGCCATCTCCTACAATGAGCAGTTCTTC.